What follows describes a single TCR beta chain. Profiling relied on immunoSEQ multiplex PCR, and the TCRdb table lists in-frame clones only, not all of them. This table has about 110,000 clones, around 90% appearing once. These data are taken from a study of T cell changes during pregnancy in multiple sclerosis. The CDR3 runs to 14 residues. With V trimmed by 4 bases and J by 6 bases, 4 bases remained unmatched. From germline, CDR1 is SGHDT and CDR2 YYEEEE. The sample consisted of peripheral blood, taken before pregnancy. This receptor was taken from a female donor with multiple sclerosis, enrolled in a pregnancy study. This sequence joins TRBV5-6 and TRBJ2-2; TRBD1 agrees at 9 bases. The CDR3 DNA reads as TGTGCCAGCAGCCGGGACAGGGTGCCCGGGGAGCTGTTTTTT. Its translation is CASSRDRVPGELFF.